Shown below are 7 T cell receptor beta chains from a single sample sequenced in a study of glioma-infiltrating T cells after dendritic cell vaccination. The table came from immunoSEQ multiplex PCR; TCRdb's copy has only in-frame clones and leaves some out. The sample holds under 100,000 clones, approximately 81% seen once. The sample was blood, taken before dendritic cell vaccination. The receptor set was obtained from a human donor with glioblastoma.

The V and J genes are TRBV5-1 and TRBJ2-7; tentative D call: TRBD2 (6 bases). The V gene's germline CDR1 is SGHRS and CDR2 YFSETQ. Deletions cut 0 bases from V and 3 bases from J, with 10 bases between. The CDR3 is made up of 14 amino acids. CDR3 DNA: TGCGCCAGCAGCTTGGCCGCGGGGCTCTACGAGCAGTACTTC. As protein: CASSLAAGLYEQYF.

This rearrangement joins TRBV7-9 to TRBJ2-4, with 10 bases identical to TRBD2. The CDR3 totals 16 residues. Trimming took 3 bases from V and 3 from J; bases not matched to a gene: 5. Germline V gene sequence: CDR1 SEHNR, CDR2 FQNEAQ (reference sequence). As DNA, the CDR3 is TGTGCCAGCAGCTTCCTAGCGGGAGAGAGCAAAAACATTCAGTACTTC. Residues: CASSFLAGESKNIQYF.

This clone was detected a few times. The chain is built from TRBV10-3 and TRBJ2-7, with a tentative D call TRBD2 (5 bases). This CDR3 contains 11 residues. Trimming left V 6 bases short and J 7 bases short, with 10 bases between. The germline V gene has CDR1 ENHRY and CDR2 SYGVKD. CDR3 region: CAIRDQREQYF. In nucleotides, the CDR3 is TGTGCCATCAGGGACCAGCGGGAGCAGTACTTC.

This clone was counted once. The chain couples TRBV27 to TRBJ2-3, with TRBD2 identical over 9 bases. The CDR3 has 16 amino acids. Unmatched junction bases numbered 6, after V lost 0 bases and J lost 5 bases. Looked up from germline, CDR1 is MNHEY and CDR2 is SMNVEV (reference sequence). This chain's CDR3 is CASSLSRAGGLDTQYF. The CDR3 DNA reads as TGTGCCAGCAGTTTATCGAGAGCGGGGGGCTTAGATACGCAGTATTTT.

The chain is built from TRBV6-1 and TRBJ2-1, with a tentative D call TRBD2 (7 bases). Trimming stripped 7 bases from V and 1 base from J, with 11 bases between. In germline, CDR1 is MNHNS, CDR2 SASEGT. This CDR3 has 14 amino acids. CDR3 in DNA: TGTGCCAGCACGGGGGGCGGGTCCTACAATGAGCAGTTCTTC. Its translation: CASTGGGSYNEQFF.

The chain recombines TRBV6-5 with TRBJ1-1, with a tentative D call TRBD1 (6 bases). Germline-derived CDR1 and CDR2 are MNHEY and SVGAGI. This CDR3 comprises 13 residues. Trimming cost V 8 bases and J 0 bases, with 10 bases left between them. The CDR3 DNA sequence: TGTGCCAGCTCAAGGACAGTGAACACTGAAGCTTTCTTT. This gives the protein CASSRTVNTEAFF.

The chain carries TRBV2 and TRBJ1-5, with no clear D. The CDR3 has 15 residues. Trimming took off 3 bases at V and 4 bases at J, with 13 bases between the two ends. Germline V gene data show CDR1 as SNHLY and CDR2 as FYNNEI. CDR3 DNA sequence: TGTGCCAGCAGTGACCCGACTACGGGTAATCAGCCCCAGCATTTT. Translated, it gives CASSDPTTGNQPQHF.